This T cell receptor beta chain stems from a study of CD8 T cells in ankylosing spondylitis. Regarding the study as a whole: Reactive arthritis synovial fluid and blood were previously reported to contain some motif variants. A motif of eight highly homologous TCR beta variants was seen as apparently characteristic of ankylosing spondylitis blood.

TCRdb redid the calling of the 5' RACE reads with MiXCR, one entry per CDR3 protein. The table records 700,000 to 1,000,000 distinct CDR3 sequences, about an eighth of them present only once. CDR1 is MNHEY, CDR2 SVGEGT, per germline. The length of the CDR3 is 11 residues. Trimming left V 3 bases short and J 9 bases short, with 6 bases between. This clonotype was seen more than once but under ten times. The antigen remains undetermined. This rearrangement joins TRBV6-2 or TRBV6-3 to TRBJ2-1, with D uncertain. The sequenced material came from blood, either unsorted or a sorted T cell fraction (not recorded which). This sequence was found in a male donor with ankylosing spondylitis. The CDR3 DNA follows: TGTGCCAGCAGTTATCTGTTTGAGCAGTTCTTC. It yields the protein CASSYLFEQFF.